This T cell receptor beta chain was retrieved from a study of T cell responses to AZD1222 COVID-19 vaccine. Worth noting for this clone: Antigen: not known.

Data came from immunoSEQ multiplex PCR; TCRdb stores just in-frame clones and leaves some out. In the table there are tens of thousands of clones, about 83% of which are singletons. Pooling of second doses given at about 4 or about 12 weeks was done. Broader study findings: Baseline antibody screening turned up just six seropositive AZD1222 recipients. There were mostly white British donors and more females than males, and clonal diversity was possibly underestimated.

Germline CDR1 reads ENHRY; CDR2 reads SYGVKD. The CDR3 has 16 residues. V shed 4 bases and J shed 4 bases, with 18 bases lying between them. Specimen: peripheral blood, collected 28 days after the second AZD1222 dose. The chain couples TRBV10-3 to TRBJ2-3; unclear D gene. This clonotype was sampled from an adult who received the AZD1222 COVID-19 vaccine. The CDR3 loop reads CAISGDFGPGSDTQYF. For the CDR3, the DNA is TGTGCCATCAGTGGCGACTTCGGTCCGGGTTCAGATACGCAGTATTTT.